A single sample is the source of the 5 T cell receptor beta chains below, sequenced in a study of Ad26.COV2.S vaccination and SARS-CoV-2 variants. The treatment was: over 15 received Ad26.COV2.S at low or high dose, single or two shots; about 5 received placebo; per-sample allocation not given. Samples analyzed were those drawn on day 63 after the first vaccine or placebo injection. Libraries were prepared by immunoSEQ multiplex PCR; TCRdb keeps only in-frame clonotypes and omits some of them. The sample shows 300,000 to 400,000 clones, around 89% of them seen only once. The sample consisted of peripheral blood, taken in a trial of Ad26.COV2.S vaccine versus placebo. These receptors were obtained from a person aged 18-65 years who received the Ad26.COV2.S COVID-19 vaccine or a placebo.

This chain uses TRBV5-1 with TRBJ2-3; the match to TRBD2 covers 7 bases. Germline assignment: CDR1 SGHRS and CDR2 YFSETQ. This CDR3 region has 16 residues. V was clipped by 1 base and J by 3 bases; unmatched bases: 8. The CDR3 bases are TGCGCCAGCAGCTTGTATTGGCGGGAGATGACAGATACGCAGTATTTT. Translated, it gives CASSLYWREMTDTQYF.

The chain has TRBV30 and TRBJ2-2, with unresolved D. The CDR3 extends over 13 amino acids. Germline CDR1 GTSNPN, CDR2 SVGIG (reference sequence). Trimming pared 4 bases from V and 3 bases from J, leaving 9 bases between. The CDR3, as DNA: TGTGCCTGGACGGGCGAGTACACCGGGGAGCTGTTTTTT. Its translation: CAWTGEYTGELFF.

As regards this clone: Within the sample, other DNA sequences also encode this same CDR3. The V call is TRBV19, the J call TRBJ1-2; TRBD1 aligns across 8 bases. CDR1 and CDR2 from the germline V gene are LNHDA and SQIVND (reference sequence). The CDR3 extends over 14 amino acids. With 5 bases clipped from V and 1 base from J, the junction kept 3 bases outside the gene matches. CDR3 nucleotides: TGTGCCAGTAGTCCCGGACAGGGTAACTATGGCTACACCTTC. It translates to CASSPGQGNYGYTF.

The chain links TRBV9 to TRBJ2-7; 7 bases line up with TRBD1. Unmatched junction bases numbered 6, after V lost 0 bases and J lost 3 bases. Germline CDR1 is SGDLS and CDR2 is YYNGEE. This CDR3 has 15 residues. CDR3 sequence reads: CASSVGGGLYYEQYF. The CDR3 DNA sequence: TGTGCCAGCAGCGTAGGAGGGGGCCTCTACTACGAGCAGTACTTC. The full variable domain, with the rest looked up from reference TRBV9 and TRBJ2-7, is DSGVTQTPKHLITATGQRVTLRCSPRSGDLSVYWYQQSLDQGLQFLIQYYNGEERAKGNILERFSAQQFPDLHSELNLSSLELGDSALYFCASSVGGGLYYEQYFGPGTRLTVT.

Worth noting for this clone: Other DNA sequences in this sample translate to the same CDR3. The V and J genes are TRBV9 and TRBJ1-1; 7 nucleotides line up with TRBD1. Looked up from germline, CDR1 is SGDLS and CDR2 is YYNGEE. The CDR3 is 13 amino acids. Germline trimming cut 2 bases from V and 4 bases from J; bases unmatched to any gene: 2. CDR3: CASSVSGGTEAFF. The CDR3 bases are TGTGCCAGCAGCGTGTCAGGGGGCACTGAAGCTTTCTTT.